One sample yielded the 22 T cell receptor beta chains listed below, sequenced in a study of shared clonotypes between healthy human individuals. Libraries were prepared by immunoSEQ multiplex PCR; TCRdb keeps only in-frame clonotypes and omits some of them. The top ten hold 0.11% of the sample, which has about 590,000 clones, roughly 95% seen once. Terminally differentiated effector memory CD45RA+ cells were left out of the naive CD8 fraction, which was CD45RO-negative and positively selected for CCR7. The source material was naive CD8+ T cells sorted from blood. The receptors originated from a woman aged 25 to 45 in good health.

This clone showed up just a few times. V usage is TRBV9 and J usage is TRBJ2-1; TRBD2 matches at 12 bases. Germline assignment: CDR1 SGDLS and CDR2 YYNGEE. V lost 0 bases and J lost 5; bases outside the gene matches: 0. This CDR3 is 15 amino acids long. Here the CDR3 reads CASSVGLAGDNEQFF. CDR3 DNA sequence: TGTGCCAGCAGCGTAGGACTAGCGGGAGACAATGAGCAGTTCTTC.

Here the CDR3 DNA reads TGTGCCAGCAGCTCGGACATTGCCTACGAGCAGTACTTC. This gives the protein CASSSDIAYEQYF. The chain uses TRBV5-4 and TRBJ2-7; D is perhaps TRBD1 (5 bases). Trimming took off 3 bases at V and 2 bases at J, with 9 bases between the two ends. Germline V gives CDR1 SGHNT, CDR2 YYREEE (reference sequence). This CDR3 is built from 13 residues.

This rearrangement joins TRBV27 to TRBJ2-5; 7 positions agree with TRBD1. The better agreement between TRBJ2-7 and the DNA end casts doubt on the J call. Germline lookup yields CDR1 MNHEY and CDR2 SMNVEV (reference sequence). The CDR3 is made up of 12 amino acids. The CDR3 nucleotides are TGTGCCAGCAGTTCGACAGGGTACGAGCAGTACTTC. It is translated as CASSSTGYEQYF.

The V and J genes are TRBV27 and TRBJ2-5; perhaps TRBD1 as D (6 bases). The J call could be wrong; TRBJ2-7 is a better fit for the DNA end. This CDR3 comprises 15 residues. Per the germline V gene, CDR1 is MNHEY and CDR2 is SMNVEV (reference sequence). The CDR3 sequence is CASSTTTGVPYEQYF. In nucleotides, the CDR3 is TGTGCCAGCAGTACCACGACAGGAGTTCCCTACGAGCAGTACTTC.

Remarks on this clone: Other nucleotide sequences from this sample produce the same CDR3. V usage is TRBV7-7 and J usage is TRBJ2-7; possible D gene TRBD1, 5 bases. Germline lookup yields CDR1 SSHAT and CDR2 FNYEAQ (reference sequence). V lost 0 bases and J lost 2, with 8 bases in between. CDR3 length equals 14 residues. This CDR3 reads CASSLASGPYEQYF. CDR3 in DNA: TGTGCCAGCAGCTTAGCGTCAGGGCCCTACGAGCAGTACTTC.

V is TRBV29-1 and J is TRBJ1-1, with D maybe TRBD1 (6 bases). The CDR3 covers 15 residues. Germline V lookup: CDR1 SQVTM, CDR2 ANQGSEA. Trimming took off 0 bases at V and 1 base at J, with 12 bases between the two ends. The DNA of the CDR3 is TGCAGCGTTGAAGACCCGGGACAAGCGAACACTGAAGCTTTCTTT. Translation: CSVEDPGQANTEAFF.

The chain employs TRBV7-7 and TRBJ2-7; possibly TRBD2 for D (7 bases). In germline, CDR1 is SSHAT, CDR2 FNYEAQ (reference sequence). The length of the CDR3 is 16 residues. V dropped 7 bases and J dropped 2 bases, with 21 bases sitting between them. The CDR3, as DNA: TGTGCCAGCACAGGGGCCCTAGCGGAACACCCCTACGAGCAGTACTTC. It yields the protein CASTGALAEHPYEQYF.

The chain carries TRBV7-8 and TRBJ2-3, with TRBD2 matching over 13 bases. Germline-derived CDR1 and CDR2 are SGHVS and FQNEAQ. V trimming: 3 bases; J trimming: 3 bases; junction bases outside the gene matches: 3. The CDR3 covers 16 residues. The CDR3 reads CASSFGLAGVTDTQYF. Written as DNA, the CDR3 is TGTGCCAGCAGCTTTGGACTAGCGGGAGTGACAGATACGCAGTATTTT.

Turning to this clone: Other DNA sequences of this sample code for an identical CDR3. V and J are TRBV29-1 and TRBJ2-7, with D possibly being TRBD1 (5 bases). Trimming stripped 0 bases from V and 4 bases from J, with 7 bases between. The CDR3 has 12 residues. In germline, CDR1 is SQVTM, CDR2 ANQGSEA. The CDR3, as DNA: TGCAGCGTTGAAGACAGGGCTTACGAGCAGTACTTC. Translation gives CSVEDRAYEQYF.

This chain uses TRBV15 with TRBJ2-1; no clear D. Deletions cut 0 bases from V and 0 bases from J, with 9 bases between. Germline-derived CDR1 and CDR2 are LNHNV and YYDKDF (reference sequence). The CDR3 runs 16 residues. CDR3 protein: CATSRDPTGSYNEQFF. The CDR3 DNA sequence: TGTGCCACCAGCAGAGATCCGACGGGCTCCTACAATGAGCAGTTCTTC.

A few counts support this clone. V gene TRBV5-1 combines with J gene TRBJ1-1, with D tentatively TRBD1 (5 bases). This CDR3 is 13 amino acids long. The V end lost 1 base, the J end lost 4 bases, and 8 bases lay between the germline ends. Germline CDR1 reads SGHRS; CDR2 reads YFSETQ. The CDR3 here is CASSLSGTTEAFF. The CDR3 coding sequence is TGCGCCAGCAGCTTGTCGGGGACCACTGAAGCTTTCTTT. Supplemented by reference TRBV5-1 and TRBJ1-1, the full variable domain reads KAGVTQTPRYLIKTRGQQVTLSCSPISGHRSVSWYQQTPGQGLQFLFEYFSETQRNKGNFPGRFSGRQFSNSRSEMNVSTLELGDSALYLCASSLSGTTEAFFGQGTRLTVV.

This chain connects TRBV27 to TRBJ2-7; 9 bases line up with TRBD1. Germline loops: CDR1 MNHEY, CDR2 SMNVEV (reference sequence). The junction had 14 bases not matched to a gene; V was cut back by 4 bases and J by 7 bases. The CDR3 has 16 residues. As DNA, the CDR3 is TGTGCCAGCAGTTGGGGACACAGGGGGCTCCATCGAGAGCAGTACTTC. This codes for CASSWGHRGLHREQYF.

The gene calls are TRBV6-1 and TRBJ2-1; 12 bases fit TRBD2. CDR1 and CDR2 (germline): MNHNS, SASEGT. V shed 3 bases and J 8 bases; nucleotides not matched to a gene: 8. The CDR3 contains 16 residues. CDR3 residues: CASSDGASGRADEQFF. Written as DNA, the CDR3 is TGTGCCAGCAGTGATGGGGCTAGCGGGAGGGCCGATGAGCAGTTCTTC.

The chain recombines TRBV7-7 with TRBJ2-7; no clear D. The CDR3 sequence is 15 residues long. Between the trimmed V and J ends, which lost 5 bases and 7 bases, there was a span of 21 bases. CDR1 SSHAT and CDR2 FNYEAQ come from the germline V gene (reference sequence). The CDR3 reads CASSEGPSEAREQYF. DNA of the CDR3: TGTGCCAGCAGCGAAGGACCCAGCGAGGCACGGGAGCAGTACTTC.

This chain uses TRBV4-1 with TRBJ2-4; no firm D call. CDR3 size: 16 residues. Trimming took 0 bases from V and 1 from J, leaving 10 bases between them. Per the germline V gene, CDR1 is MGHRA and CDR2 is YSYEKL. The CDR3 reads CASSQDSQFAKNIQYF. The CDR3 nucleotides are TGCGCCAGCAGCCAAGACTCACAGTTTGCCAAAAACATTCAGTACTTC.

This chain links TRBV29-1 with TRBJ2-7; D uncertain. The CDR3 contains 9 residues. The germline V gene has CDR1 SQVTM and CDR2 ANQGSEA. The CDR3 spells CSPRTEQYF. In nucleotides, the CDR3 is TGCAGTCCCAGGACGGAGCAGTACTTC.

The V gene is TRBV27, the J gene TRBJ2-7; TRBD1 might be the D (6 bases). V was clipped by 5 bases and J by 1 base, with 18 bases between them. The germline CDR1 and CDR2 sequences are MNHEY and SMNVEV (reference sequence). The CDR3 runs 16 residues. The CDR3 bases are TGTGCCAGCAGTCCCTCCTCCGGGACACAATCCTACGAGCAGTACTTC. It codes for CASSPSSGTQSYEQYF.

In this sample, this clone turned up once. This chain links TRBV6-5 with TRBJ2-5, with 11 bases lining up with TRBD2. CDR1 is MNHEY and CDR2 is SVGAGI in the germline V gene. This CDR3 is built from 15 residues. The V gene end was trimmed by 5 bases and the J gene end by 11 bases; junction bases not matched to a gene: 13. The CDR3 bases are TGTGCCAGCAGTCACCTACTAGCGGGAGATGAAGAGCAGTACTTC. Protein sequence: CASSHLLAGDEEQYF.

V and J are TRBV6-6 and TRBJ2-5, with D hard to call. Germline V CDR1 and CDR2: MNHNY, SVGAGI (reference sequence). Deletions cut 0 bases from V and 0 bases from J, with 8 bases between. This CDR3 comprises 15 residues. In nucleotides, the CDR3 is TGTGCCAGCAGTTACTCTGGTGGATACCAAGAGACCCAGTACTTC. As protein: CASSYSGGYQETQYF.

V gene TRBV11-2 combines with J gene TRBJ2-7, with TRBD2 identical over 7 bases. The junction had 13 bases not matched to a gene; V was cut back by 4 bases and J by 7 bases. CDR3 length: 15 residues. Germline lookup yields CDR1 SGHAT and CDR2 FQNNGV. The CDR3 DNA reads TGTGCCAGCAGCTCTGGGGGGGGATGGAGTTGGGAGCAGTACTTC. It is translated as CASSSGGGWSWEQYF.

The chain couples TRBV2 to TRBJ2-1, with D perhaps assigned TRBD1 or TRBD2 (5 bases each). The CDR3 is made up of 13 amino acids. Germline V lookup: CDR1 SNHLY, CDR2 FYNNEI. V lost 6 bases to trimming and J lost 7 bases, with 13 bases between them. CDR3 nucleotides: TGTGCCAGCAGCACCCCCTGGGGGAATGAGCAGTTCTTC. Amino acids: CASSTPWGNEQFF.

A remark on this clone: This sample also contains other DNA sequences that code for the same CDR3. V is TRBV11-2 and J is TRBJ2-7, with D possibly TRBD2 on 6 matching bases. This CDR3 spans 13 amino acids. Germline V gene lookup returns CDR1 SGHAT and CDR2 FQNNGV. V lost 6 bases and J lost 1, with 10 bases in between. CDR3 loop: CASSFGGSYEQYF. CDR3 DNA: TGTGCCAGCAGTTTCGGGGGTTCCTACGAGCAGTACTTC. Supplemented by reference TRBV11-2 and TRBJ2-7, the full variable domain reads EAGVAQSPRYKIIEKRQSVAFWCNPISGHATLYWYQQILGQGPKLLIQFQNNGVVDDSQLPKDRFSAERLKGVDSTLKIQPAKLEDSAVYLCASSFGGSYEQYFGPGTRLTVT.